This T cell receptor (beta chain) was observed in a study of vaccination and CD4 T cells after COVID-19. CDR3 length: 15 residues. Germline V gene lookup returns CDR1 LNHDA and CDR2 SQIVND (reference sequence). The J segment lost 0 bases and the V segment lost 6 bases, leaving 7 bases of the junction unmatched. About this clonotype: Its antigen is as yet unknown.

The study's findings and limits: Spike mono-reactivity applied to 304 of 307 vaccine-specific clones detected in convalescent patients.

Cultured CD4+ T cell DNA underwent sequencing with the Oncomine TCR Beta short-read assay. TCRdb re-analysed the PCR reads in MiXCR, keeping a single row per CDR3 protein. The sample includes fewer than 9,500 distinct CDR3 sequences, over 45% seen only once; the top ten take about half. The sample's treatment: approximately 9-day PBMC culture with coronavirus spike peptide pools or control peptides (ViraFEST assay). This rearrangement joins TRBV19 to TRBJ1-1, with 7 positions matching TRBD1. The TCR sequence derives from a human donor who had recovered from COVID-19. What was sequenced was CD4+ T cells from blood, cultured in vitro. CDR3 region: CASRDGQAMNTEAFF. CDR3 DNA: TGTGCCAGTAGGGATGGACAGGCAATGAACACTGAAGCTTTCTTT.